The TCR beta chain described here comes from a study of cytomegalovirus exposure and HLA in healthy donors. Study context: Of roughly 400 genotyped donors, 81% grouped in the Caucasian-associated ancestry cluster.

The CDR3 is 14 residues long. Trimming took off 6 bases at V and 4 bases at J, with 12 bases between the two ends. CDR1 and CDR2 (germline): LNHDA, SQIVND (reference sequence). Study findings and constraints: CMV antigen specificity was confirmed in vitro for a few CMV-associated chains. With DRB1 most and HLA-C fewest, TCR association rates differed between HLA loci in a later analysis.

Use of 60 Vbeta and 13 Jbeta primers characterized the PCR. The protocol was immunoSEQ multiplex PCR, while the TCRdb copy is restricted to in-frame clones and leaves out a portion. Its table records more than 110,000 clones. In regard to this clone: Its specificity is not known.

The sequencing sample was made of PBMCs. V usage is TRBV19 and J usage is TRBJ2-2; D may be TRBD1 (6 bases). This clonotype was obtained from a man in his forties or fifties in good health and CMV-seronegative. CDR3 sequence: CASSLQGITGELFF. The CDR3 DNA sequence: TGTGCCAGTAGCCTACAGGGTATCACCGGGGAGCTGTTTTTT.